The sequence of this TCR beta chain was determined in a study of T cell responses to AZD1222 COVID-19 vaccine. This CDR3 has 15 residues. Germline V gene sequence: CDR1 SGHRS, CDR2 YFSETQ. Unmatched junction bases numbered 12, after V lost 2 bases and J lost 7 bases. Points from the study as a whole: Among those given AZD1222, only five or six were seropositive at baseline. Unmutated variant regions are reportedly the target of nearly half of TCRs that are spike-specific.

About this clone: What it binds is unknown.

TCRdb's table, derived via immunoSEQ multiplex PCR, lists solely in-frame clones and lacks some. The sample includes 90,000 to 120,000 clones, 75% to 95% of them seen just once. The source is an adult who received the AZD1222 COVID-19 vaccine. Sequencing used peripheral blood, obtained 28 days after the second AZD1222 dose. The chain links TRBV5-1 to TRBJ2-7; 7 bases are a match to TRBD1. The CDR3 loop is CASSLGTVGSGEQYF. The CDR3 bases are TGCGCCAGCAGCTTAGGGACAGTGGGTTCGGGGGAGCAGTACTTC.